A selection of T cell receptor beta chains follows, all from one sample in a study of shared clonotypes between healthy human individuals. The table came from immunoSEQ multiplex PCR; TCRdb's copy has only in-frame clones and leaves some out. The sample has some 1,100,000 clones; about 80% are singletons. Specimen: memory CD4+ T cells from PBMCs. The receptor set was obtained from a man younger than 30 in good health. Some clones in this sample may be carry-over from other donors' samples. Each CDR3 is given with its conserved first and last residue. The D gene is left open where the match is weak. The listing skips clone size in some rows; elsewhere it reads once, few, many or a size class.

clone_size: -; j_call: TRBJ1-5; d_call: -; v_call: TRBV6-1; cdr3_aa: CASSLRPQHF; cdr3_nt: TGTGCCAGCAGTCTCCGGCCCCAGCATTTT
clone_size: -; j_call: TRBJ2-1; d_call: TRBD1; v_call: TRBV11-3; cdr3_aa: CASSRQGASYNEQFF; cdr3_nt: TGTGCCAGCAGCCGACAGGGGGCTTCCTACAATGAGCAGTTCTTC
clone_size: few; j_call: TRBJ2-3; d_call: -; v_call: TRBV5-1; cdr3_aa: CASSSPMTDTQYF; cdr3_nt: TGCGCCAGCAGCTCGCCGATGACCGATACGCAGTATTTT
clone_size: few; j_call: TRBJ2-3; d_call: -; v_call: TRBV5-1; cdr3_aa: CASSLGDTQYF; cdr3_nt: TGCGCCAGCAGCTTGGGAGATACGCAGTATTTT
clone_size: once; j_call: TRBJ1-3; d_call: -; v_call: TRBV19; cdr3_aa: CASTIREGVSGNTIYF; cdr3_nt: TGTGCCAGTACCATCCGGGAGGGTGTCTCTGGAAACACCATATATTTT
clone_size: -; j_call: TRBJ1-2; d_call: TRBD1; v_call: TRBV13; cdr3_aa: CASSSRGTGGSYGYTF; cdr3_nt: TGTGCCAGCAGCTCAAGAGGGACAGGGGGCTCCTATGGCTACACCTTC
clone_size: -; j_call: TRBJ1-5; d_call: -; v_call: TRBV18; cdr3_aa: CASSPSRGAEQPQHF; cdr3_nt: TGTGCCAGCTCACCATCGCGGGGCGCAGAACAGCCCCAGCATTTT
clone_size: many; j_call: TRBJ2-7; d_call: -; v_call: TRBV9; cdr3_aa: CASSVGAGTSSYEQYF; cdr3_nt: TGTGCCAGCAGCGTAGGGGCAGGAACTAGCTCCTACGAGCAGTACTTC
clone_size: -; j_call: TRBJ1-1; d_call: -; v_call: TRBV28; cdr3_aa: CASSPPGVKNTEAFF; cdr3_nt: TGTGCCAGCAGTCCCCCAGGGGTAAAGAACACTGAAGCTTTCTTT
clone_size: few; j_call: TRBJ2-1; d_call: TRBD2; v_call: TRBV7-8; cdr3_aa: CASSRTSGSLYEQFF; cdr3_nt: TGTGCCAGCAGCCGGACTAGCGGGAGTTTGTATGAGCAGTTCTTC
clone_size: -; j_call: TRBJ2-5; d_call: TRBD2; v_call: TRBV19; cdr3_aa: CASSTPGLAGAYETQYF; cdr3_nt: TGTGCCAGTAGTACCCCGGGACTAGCGGGAGCGTACGAGACCCAGTACTTC
clone_size: -; j_call: TRBJ1-1; d_call: -; v_call: TRBV21-1; cdr3_aa: CASSKVSHDGVNTEAFF; cdr3_nt: TGTGCCAGCAGCAAAGTGTCGCATGACGGGGTGAACACTGAAGCTTTCTTT
clone_size: -; j_call: TRBJ2-2; d_call: TRBD1; v_call: TRBV5-1; cdr3_aa: CASSSPGTGDTGELFF; cdr3_nt: TGCGCCAGCAGCTCCCCCGGGACAGGGGACACCGGGGAGCTGTTTTTT
clone_size: -; j_call: TRBJ2-7; d_call: TRBD1; v_call: TRBV2; cdr3_aa: CASSESRGRLEQYF; cdr3_nt: TGTGCCAGCAGTGAAAGCAGGGGGCGTTTGGAGCAGTACTTC
clone_size: -; j_call: TRBJ2-7; d_call: -; v_call: TRBV19; cdr3_aa: CASSIVIGGTYEQYF; cdr3_nt: TGTGCCAGTAGTATAGTCATTGGCGGAACCTACGAGCAGTACTTC
clone_size: -; j_call: TRBJ2-3; d_call: TRBD2; v_call: TRBV28; cdr3_aa: CASNLPSGRTDTQYF; cdr3_nt: TGTGCCAGCAATCTACCTAGCGGGCGCACAGATACGCAGTATTTT
clone_size: once; j_call: TRBJ1-1; d_call: -; v_call: TRBV7-9; cdr3_aa: CASSLRARDLWAFF; cdr3_nt: TGTGCCAGCAGCTTACGTGCGAGGGACCTGTGGGCTTTCTTT
clone_size: -; j_call: TRBJ1-1; d_call: -; v_call: TRBV10-1; cdr3_aa: CASSVPNTEAFF; cdr3_nt: TGCGCCAGCAGTGTGCCGAACACTGAAGCTTTCTTT
clone_size: -; j_call: TRBJ2-7; d_call: -; v_call: TRBV11-2; cdr3_aa: CASSPRDSKSYEQYF; cdr3_nt: TGTGCCAGCAGCCCCCGGGACTCGAAATCCTACGAGCAGTACTTC
clone_size: -; j_call: TRBJ2-2; d_call: -; v_call: TRBV19; cdr3_aa: CASSIGGRDTGELFF; cdr3_nt: TGTGCCAGTAGTATTGGGGGGCGGGACACCGGGGAGCTGTTTTTT
clone_size: once; j_call: TRBJ1-1; d_call: -; v_call: TRBV5-1; cdr3_aa: CASTYGPGGNTEAFF; cdr3_nt: TGCGCCAGCACCTATGGGCCAGGAGGGAACACTGAAGCTTTCTTT
clone_size: -; j_call: TRBJ2-1; d_call: TRBD1; v_call: TRBV28; cdr3_aa: CASSRFGQGTYNEQFF; cdr3_nt: TGTGCCAGCAGTCGATTTGGACAGGGAACCTACAATGAGCAGTTCTTC
clone_size: -; j_call: TRBJ2-3; d_call: -; v_call: TRBV7-3; cdr3_aa: CASSPTGTTDTQYF; cdr3_nt: TGTGCCAGCAGCCCGACGGGGACGACAGATACGCAGTATTTT
clone_size: -; j_call: TRBJ2-2; d_call: -; v_call: TRBV6-4; cdr3_aa: CASSDTTAGRVGELFF; cdr3_nt: TGTGCCAGCAGTGACACAACGGCGGGAAGGGTCGGGGAGCTGTTTTTT
clone_size: -; j_call: TRBJ2-1; d_call: -; v_call: TRBV28; cdr3_aa: CASSLVYGTGDEQFF; cdr3_nt: TGTGCCAGCAGTTTAGTTTACGGGACGGGCGATGAGCAGTTCTTC
clone_size: -; j_call: TRBJ2-3; d_call: -; v_call: TRBV5-4; cdr3_aa: CASSLVGGEDTQYF; cdr3_nt: TGTGCCAGCAGCTTGGTAGGGGGAGAAGATACGCAGTATTTT
clone_size: -; j_call: TRBJ2-7; d_call: -; v_call: TRBV28; cdr3_aa: CASSPPGLANYHEQYF; cdr3_nt: TGTGCCAGCAGCCCCCCCGGGCTAGCGAACTACCACGAGCAGTACTTC
clone_size: few; j_call: TRBJ1-2; d_call: TRBD1; v_call: TRBV30; cdr3_aa: CAWRQGRAYGYTF; cdr3_nt: TGTGCCTGGAGACAGGGGAGGGCCTATGGCTACACCTTC
clone_size: -; j_call: TRBJ2-7; d_call: -; v_call: TRBV6-1; cdr3_aa: CASSDLSGSSYEQYF; cdr3_nt: TGTGCCAGCAGTGACCTTTCCGGGTCTTCCTACGAGCAGTACTTC
clone_size: few; j_call: TRBJ2-2; d_call: -; v_call: TRBV6-6; cdr3_aa: CASSFQGRNGELFF; cdr3_nt: TGTGCCAGCAGTTTTCAGGGACGGAACGGGGAGCTGTTTTTT
clone_size: once; j_call: TRBJ2-3; d_call: -; v_call: TRBV28; cdr3_aa: CASSSVYRTGTDTQYF; cdr3_nt: TGTGCCAGCAGCTCCGTTTATAGGACAGGCACAGATACGCAGTATTTT
clone_size: -; j_call: TRBJ2-3; d_call: TRBD2; v_call: TRBV9; cdr3_aa: CASSPRSGRASDTQYF; cdr3_nt: TGTGCCAGCAGCCCTAGGAGCGGGAGGGCCTCGGATACGCAGTATTTT
clone_size: -; j_call: TRBJ2-7; d_call: TRBD1; v_call: TRBV28; cdr3_aa: CASSSGTGALIGSYEQYF; cdr3_nt: TGTGCCAGCAGCTCCGGGACAGGGGCCTTAATCGGCTCCTACGAGCAGTACTTC
clone_size: few; j_call: TRBJ2-5; d_call: TRBD1; v_call: TRBV18; cdr3_aa: CASSPPGTETKTQYF; cdr3_nt: TGTGCCAGCTCACCCCCAGGGACAGAAACGAAGACCCAGTACTTC
clone_size: -; j_call: TRBJ2-1; d_call: -; v_call: TRBV9; cdr3_aa: CASSVDVSPIQFF; cdr3_nt: TGTGCCAGCAGCGTAGATGTTAGCCCTATTCAGTTCTTC
clone_size: -; j_call: TRBJ1-3; d_call: -; v_call: TRBV6-5; cdr3_aa: CASSSDRSKGNTIYF; cdr3_nt: TGTGCCAGCAGTTCGGACCGATCAAAGGGAAACACCATATATTTT
clone_size: -; j_call: TRBJ2-1; d_call: -; v_call: TRBV5-1; cdr3_aa: CASSPSVGDEQFF; cdr3_nt: TGCGCCAGCAGCCCGTCGGTCGGTGATGAGCAGTTCTTC
clone_size: -; j_call: TRBJ2-4; d_call: -; v_call: TRBV18; cdr3_aa: CASSPPGGLAKNIQYF; cdr3_nt: TGTGCCAGCTCACCCCCCGGGGGCCTGGCCAAAAACATTCAGTACTTC
clone_size: -; j_call: TRBJ1-1; d_call: -; v_call: TRBV5-1; cdr3_aa: CASSKDGADTEAFF; cdr3_nt: TGCGCCAGCAGCAAGGACGGAGCCGACACTGAAGCTTTCTTT
clone_size: -; j_call: TRBJ2-1; d_call: TRBD2; v_call: TRBV5-8; cdr3_aa: CASSLSHSPAGVDNEQFF; cdr3_nt: TGTGCCAGCAGCCTGAGCCACTCCCCAGCGGGAGTTGACAATGAGCAGTTCTTC
clone_size: -; j_call: TRBJ2-1; d_call: -; v_call: TRBV11-2; cdr3_aa: CASRYRDHYNEQFF; cdr3_nt: TGTGCCAGCAGATACCGGGACCATTACAATGAGCAGTTCTTC
clone_size: -; j_call: TRBJ2-7; d_call: -; v_call: TRBV5-1; cdr3_aa: CASSLGPASLDEQYF; cdr3_nt: TGCGCCAGCAGCCTGGGTCCAGCGAGCCTTGACGAGCAGTACTTC
clone_size: -; j_call: TRBJ2-7; d_call: -; v_call: TRBV28; cdr3_aa: CASSLRAGIDEQYF; cdr3_nt: TGTGCCAGCAGTTTACGGGCGGGAATCGACGAGCAGTACTTC
clone_size: -; j_call: TRBJ2-7; d_call: -; v_call: TRBV2; cdr3_aa: CASTGDLYEQYF; cdr3_nt: TGTGCCAGCACTGGGGACCTCTACGAGCAGTACTTC
clone_size: -; j_call: TRBJ1-5; d_call: -; v_call: TRBV2; cdr3_aa: CASSNREKQPQHF; cdr3_nt: TGTGCCAGCAGCAACAGGGAGAAGCAGCCCCAGCATTTT
clone_size: -; j_call: TRBJ2-1; d_call: -; v_call: TRBV7-6; cdr3_aa: CASSLAGGVEQFF; cdr3_nt: TGTGCCAGCAGCTTAGCGGGGGGTGTTGAGCAGTTCTTC
clone_size: -; j_call: TRBJ1-5; d_call: -; v_call: TRBV6-6; cdr3_aa: CASSYGARDKAQHF; cdr3_nt: TGTGCCAGCAGTTACGGAGCCCGGGACAAGGCCCAGCATTTT
clone_size: -; j_call: TRBJ2-7; d_call: -; v_call: TRBV5-1; cdr3_aa: CASSLGIVSARAYEQYF; cdr3_nt: TGCGCCAGCAGCTTGGGGATAGTTAGTGCGAGGGCCTACGAGCAGTACTTC
clone_size: few; j_call: TRBJ2-1; d_call: -; v_call: TRBV5-1; cdr3_aa: CASSSGTSGNEQFF; cdr3_nt: TGCGCCAGCAGCTCAGGGACCTCGGGCAATGAGCAGTTCTTC